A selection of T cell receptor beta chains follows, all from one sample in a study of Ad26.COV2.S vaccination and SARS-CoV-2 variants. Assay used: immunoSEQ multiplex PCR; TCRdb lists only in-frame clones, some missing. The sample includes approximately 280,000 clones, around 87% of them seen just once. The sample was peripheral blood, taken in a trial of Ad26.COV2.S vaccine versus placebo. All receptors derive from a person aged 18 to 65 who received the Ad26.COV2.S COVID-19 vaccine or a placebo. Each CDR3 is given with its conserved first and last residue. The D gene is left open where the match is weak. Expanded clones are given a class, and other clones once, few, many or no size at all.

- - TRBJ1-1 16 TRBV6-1 TGTGCCAGCAGTGCAATCCGACAGGCTTCGAACACTGAAGCTTTCTTT CASSAIRQASNTEAFF
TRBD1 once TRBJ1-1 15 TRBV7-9 TGTGCCAGCAGTACAGGGGACTACCCGTACACTGAAGCTTTCTTT CASSTGDYPYTEAFF
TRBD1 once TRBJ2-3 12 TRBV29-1 TGCAGCGTTCGGGACAGGGCAAATACGCAGTATTTT CSVRDRANTQYF
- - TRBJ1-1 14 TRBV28 TGTGCCAGCAGTTCCAGGGACTTGAACACTGAAGCTTTCTTT CASSSRDLNTEAFF
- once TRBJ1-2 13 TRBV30 TGTGCCTGGAGTAAAACAGGCTATGATGGCTACACCTTC CAWSKTGYDGYTF
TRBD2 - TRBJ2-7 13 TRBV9 TGTGCCAGCAGCCAGGGACTAGCCTACGAGCAGTACTTC CASSQGLAYEQYF
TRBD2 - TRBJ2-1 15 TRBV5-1 TGCGCCAGCAGCTTGGGCGGGAGCTCCTACAATGAGCAGTTCTTC CASSLGGSSYNEQFF
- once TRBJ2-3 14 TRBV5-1 TGCGCCAGCAGCCCAGGGGGGTACACAGATACGCAGTATTTT CASSPGGYTDTQYF
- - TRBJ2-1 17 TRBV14 TGTGCCAGCAGCCAAGAAGGGCAGGAGCGCTCCTACAATGAGCAGTTCTTC CASSQEGQERSYNEQFF
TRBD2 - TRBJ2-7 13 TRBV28 TGTGCCAGCAGATCTAGCGGAGGGTACGAGCAGTACTTC CASRSSGGYEQYF
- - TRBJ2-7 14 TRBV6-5 TGTGCCAGCAGCAAGGAGGATAGTATTTACGAGCAGTACTTC CASSKEDSIYEQYF
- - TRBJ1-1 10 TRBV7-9 TGTGCCAGCAGCGGAACTGAAGCTTTCTTT CASSGTEAFF
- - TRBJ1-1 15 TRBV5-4 TGTGCCAGCAGCCCCCGGGGGGCCCAGAACACTGAAGCTTTCTTT CASSPRGAQNTEAFF
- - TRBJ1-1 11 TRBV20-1 TGCAGTGCGAGCCGGGACACTGAAGCTTTCTTT CSASRDTEAFF
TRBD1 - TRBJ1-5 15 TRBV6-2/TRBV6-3 TGTGCCAGCAGTTATATAGGGACAGTCAATCAGCCCCAGCATTTT CASSYIGTVNQPQHF
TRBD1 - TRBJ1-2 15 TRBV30 TGTGCCTGGATACCCCCGGGACAGGGGGGACTTGGCTACACCTTC CAWIPPGQGGLGYTF
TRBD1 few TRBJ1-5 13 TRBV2 TGTGCCACTCAGAGGGACAGGGATGAGCCCCAGCATTTT CATQRDRDEPQHF
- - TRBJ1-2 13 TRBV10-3 TGTGCCATCAGTGATGGTAGGGGAGGTGGCTACACCTTC CAISDGRGGGYTF
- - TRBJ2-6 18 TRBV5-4 TGTGCCAGCAGCTCCCCGGGCAGGGGTACCTCTGGGGCCAACGTCCTGACTTTC CASSSPGRGTSGANVLTF
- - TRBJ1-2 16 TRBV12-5 TGTGCTAGTGGTCCTAACCGGGGTTTCGGTAACTATGGCTACACCTTC CASGPNRGFGNYGYTF
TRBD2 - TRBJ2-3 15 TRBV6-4 TGTGCCAGCAGTGACGGGCGGGGGAGCACAGATACGCAGTATTTT CASSDGRGSTDTQYF
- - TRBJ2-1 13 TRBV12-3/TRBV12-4 TGTGCCATCACTAGAGGTTCCTACAATGAGCAGTTCTTC CAITRGSYNEQFF
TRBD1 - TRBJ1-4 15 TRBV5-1 TGCGCCAGCAGCTTGGTAGGGGGCAAGAGCGAAAAACTGTTTTTT CASSLVGGKSEKLFF